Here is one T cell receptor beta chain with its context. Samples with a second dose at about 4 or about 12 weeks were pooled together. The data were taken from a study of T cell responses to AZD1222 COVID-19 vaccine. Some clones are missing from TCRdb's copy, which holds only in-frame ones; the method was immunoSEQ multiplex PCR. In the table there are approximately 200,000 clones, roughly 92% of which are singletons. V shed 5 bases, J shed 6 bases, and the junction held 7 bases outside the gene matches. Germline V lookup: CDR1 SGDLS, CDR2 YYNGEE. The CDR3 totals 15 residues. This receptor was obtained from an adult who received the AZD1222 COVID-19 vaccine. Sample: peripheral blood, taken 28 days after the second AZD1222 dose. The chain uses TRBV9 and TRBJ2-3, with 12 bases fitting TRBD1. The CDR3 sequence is CASSFRGQGADTQYF. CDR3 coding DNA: TGTGCCAGCAGTTTCCGGGGACAGGGGGCGGATACGCAGTATTTT.